The 11 T cell receptor beta chains below come from one sample, sequenced in a study of cytomegalovirus exposure and HLA in healthy donors. The PCR made use of 60 Vbeta and 13 Jbeta primers. TCRdb's table, derived via immunoSEQ multiplex PCR, lists solely in-frame clones and lacks some. The sample records about 82,000 clones, around 10% being singletons. The sequencing sample was made of PBMCs. The source is a man between 60 and 75 years old in good health and CMV-seropositive.

This clone was seen a handful of times. The rearrangement joins TRBV25-1 to TRBJ1-1; possible D gene TRBD1, 5 bases. This CDR3 contains 15 residues. Trimming took 2 bases from V and 4 from J, leaving 14 bases between them. Germline CDR1 is MGHDK and CDR2 is SYGVNS. The CDR3 protein is CASSEGGGSGTEAFF. The CDR3 DNA reads TGTGCCAGCAGTGAAGGGGGAGGGTCGGGCACTGAAGCTTTCTTT.

This clone was counted only a few times. The rearrangement links TRBV5-1 to TRBJ2-7; 8 positions agree with TRBD2. The trim removed 4 bases at V and 7 bases at J, leaving 13 bases unmatched. The germline V gene encodes CDR1 SGHRS and CDR2 YFSETQ. The CDR3 extends over 15 amino acids. The CDR3 loop is CASSGTSGPYEEQYF. The CDR3 coding sequence is TGCGCCAGCAGCGGGACTAGTGGGCCCTACGAAGAGCAGTACTTC.

V is TRBV5-1 and J is TRBJ2-1; 11 bases line up with TRBD2. V shed 2 bases and J 9 bases; nucleotides not matched to a gene: 16. The CDR3 has 18 residues. CDR1 is SGHRS and CDR2 is YFSETQ in the germline V gene. The CDR3: CASSFGLAGGLLQGEQFF. In nucleotides, the CDR3 is TGCGCCAGCAGCTTTGGCCTAGCGGGGGGCCTTCTACAGGGTGAGCAGTTCTTC.

The V and J genes are TRBV6-1 and TRBJ1-1; 7 positions match TRBD1. The CDR3 is 15 amino acids. Germline assignment: CDR1 MNHNS and CDR2 SASEGT. The V and J ends lost 4 bases and 4 bases, in that order; junction bases with no gene match: 9. The CDR3 nucleotides read TGTGCCAGCAGTGCGAAGACAGGGTCAGGCACTGAAGCTTTCTTT. Translating gives CASSAKTGSGTEAFF.

This clone was counted between two and nine times. The gene calls are TRBV7-9 and TRBJ2-5, with 9 bases identical to TRBD2. The CDR3 runs to 18 residues. The V gene's germline CDR1 is SEHNR and CDR2 FQNEAQ (reference sequence). Germline trimming cut 3 bases from V and 0 bases from J; bases unmatched to any gene: 11. CDR3 nucleotide sequence: TGTGCCAGCAGCTTCGCGTCTAGCGGGGACGAGGACCAAGAGACCCAGTACTTC. It codes for CASSFASSGDEDQETQYF. The entire variable domain, with the rest obtained from reference TRBV7-9 and TRBJ2-5, is as follows: DTGVSQNPRHKITKRGQNVTFRCDPISEHNRLYWYRQTLGQGPEFLTYFQNEAQLEKSRLLSDRFSAERPKGSFSTLEIQRTEQGDSAMYLCASSFASSGDEDQETQYFGPGTRLLVL.

The V gene is TRBV27, the J gene TRBJ2-5; maybe TRBD1 (5 bases). This CDR3 contains 15 residues. Trimming removed 7 bases at V and 3 bases at J, with 18 bases between. The germline CDR1 and CDR2 sequences are MNHEY and SMNVEV (reference sequence). CDR3 residues: CASNRGRFPEETQYF. DNA for the CDR3: TGTGCCAGCAATAGGGGCAGATTCCCCGAAGAGACCCAGTACTTC.

The chain employs TRBV29-1 and TRBJ2-7; 7 bases align to TRBD2. CDR3 size: 12 residues. The J segment lost 7 bases and the V segment lost 7 bases, leaving 10 bases of the junction unmatched. CDR1 and CDR2 (germline): SQVTM, ANQGSEA. CDR3 in amino acids: CSAREGLGEQYF. In nucleotides, the CDR3 is TGCAGCGCCAGGGAGGGGCTAGGAGAGCAGTACTTC.

The CDR3 nucleotides are TGTGCCAGCAGTCCAGGGGGTTGGGAGACCCAGTACTTC. Amino acids: CASSPGGWETQYF. The genes are TRBV6-5 and TRBJ2-5; TRBD1 aligns across 7 bases. Germline CDR1 MNHEY, CDR2 SVGAGI. The CDR3 covers 13 residues. The V gene end was trimmed by 5 bases and the J gene end by 5 bases; junction bases not matched to a gene: 5.

The CDR3 spells CASSKTANQPQHF. CDR3 in DNA: TGTGCCAGCAGCAAGACAGCAAATCAGCCCCAGCATTTT. The rearrangement uses TRBV5-6 and TRBJ1-5; a weak D match, TRBD1 (5 bases). The V end was cut by 4 bases, the J end by 4 bases, with 9 bases between. From germline, CDR1 is SGHDT and CDR2 YYEEEE. The CDR3 spans 13 residues. The full variable domain, with the rest looked up from reference TRBV5-6 and TRBJ1-5, is DAGVTQSPTHLIKTRGQQVTLRCSPKSGHDTVSWYQQALGQGPQFIFQYYEEEERQRGNFPDRFSGHQFPNYSSELNVNALLLGDSALYLCASSKTANQPQHFGDGTRLSIL.

The rearrangement links TRBV28 to TRBJ1-5; 7 bases are a match to TRBD1. There are 15 residues in the CDR3. Germline values: CDR1 MDHEN, CDR2 SYDVKM. J was trimmed by 7 bases and V by 6 bases; bases with no gene match: 12. CDR3 in DNA: TGTGCCAGCAGACCCCCGGAGAGGGGGCAGCAGCCCCAGCATTTT. This translates into CASRPPERGQQPQHF.

This CDR3 is CASSGRGTSGRESYEQYF. Here the CDR3 DNA reads TGTGCCAGCAGCGGTCGCGGGACTAGCGGGAGGGAGTCCTACGAGCAGTACTTC. The chain uses TRBV7-2 and TRBJ2-7; 16 positions match TRBD2. Trimming cost V 5 bases and J 1 base; bases outside gene matches: 8. The CDR3 spans 18 residues. Germline V CDR1 and CDR2: SGHTA, FQGNSA.